Sequencing of this T cell receptor (beta chain) was carried out in a study of regulatory T cells in long-lasting Graves disease. Study-wide background: Those with persistent Graves' disease had received antithyroid drugs for over 5 years with positive TSH receptor antibodies.

Study-wide results and limits: Not thyroid tissue but only peripheral blood was studied.

Time point indicated: persistent/refractory GD, antithyroid drugs over 5 years with positive TRAb. Generation of the TCR library employed RNA extracted from PBMCs. The authors drew patients from an endocrinology department in Xi'an, China. Staff drew around 8.5 milliliters of peripheral blood into EDTA tubes. Concerning this clonotype: Its antigen is unknown.

Libraries of TCR beta came from iRepertoire HTBI primers plus Arm-PCR of CDR3 regions. TCRdb processed the multiplex PCR reads anew with MiXCR; each CDR3 protein has one entry. In the table there are about 660,000 distinct CDR3 sequences, around 32% of which are singletons. The origin of this receptor is a female donor with Graves disease. The sequencing used peripheral blood mononuclear cells (PBMCs), collected when the disease was refractory, from a patient treated with antithyroid drugs.

In DNA, the CDR3 is TGTGCCAGCAGTAGAGGACAGACTCTGGGGTACGAGCAGTACTTC. It codes for CASSRGQTLGYEQYF. V gene TRBV6-1 combines with J gene TRBJ2-7; D may be TRBD1 (6 bases). CDR1 is MNHNS, CDR2 SASEGT, per germline. This CDR3 is 15 amino acids long. V was cut by 5 bases and J by 4 bases, with 18 bases left in between.